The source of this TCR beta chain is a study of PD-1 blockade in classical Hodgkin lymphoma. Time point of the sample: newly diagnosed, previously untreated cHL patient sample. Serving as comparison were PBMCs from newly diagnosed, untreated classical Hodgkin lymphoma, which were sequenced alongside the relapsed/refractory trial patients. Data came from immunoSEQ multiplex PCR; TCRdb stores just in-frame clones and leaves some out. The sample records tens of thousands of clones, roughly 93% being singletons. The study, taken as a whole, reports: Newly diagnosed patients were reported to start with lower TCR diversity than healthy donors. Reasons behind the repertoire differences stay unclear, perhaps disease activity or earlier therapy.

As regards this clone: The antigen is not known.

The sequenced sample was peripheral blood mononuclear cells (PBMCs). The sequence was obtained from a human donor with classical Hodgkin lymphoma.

CDR3 protein: CASSMFSGGVYNEQFF. The CDR3 DNA follows: TGTGCCAGTAGTATGTTTAGCGGGGGCGTCTACAATGAGCAGTTCTTC. This sequence joins TRBV19 and TRBJ2-1, with 9 bases fitting TRBD2. V dropped 3 bases and J dropped 3; count of bases not matched to a gene: 6. The CDR3 runs to 16 residues. Per the germline V gene, CDR1 is LNHDA and CDR2 is SQIVND (reference sequence).